The 19 T cell receptor beta chains in this list originate from one sample, sequenced in a study of OX40 agonist ivuxolimab in advanced cancers. Libraries were prepared through the immunoSEQ multiplex PCR assay. Entries here come from immuneACCESS through TCRdb and include only in-frame sequences with V and J called. Some clones fail to appear in such tables; in the studies checked, an unresolved V gene covers under half of the shortfall, and the cause of the remainder is unknown. Across this sample there are about 99,000 clones, with around 96% seen only once. The top ten clonotypes cover roughly 2.1% of the sample. The material sequenced was CD4+ or CD8+ T cells sorted from blood, taken in a trial of the OX40 agonist ivuxolimab. These receptors all stem from an adult with an advanced solid tumor such as melanoma, head and neck, liver or kidney cancer.

The chain joins TRBV7-8 to TRBJ2-5; D is possibly TRBD1 (5 bases). Germline loops: CDR1 SGHVS, CDR2 FQNEAQ. The CDR3 sequence is 15 residues long. Trimming took off 5 bases at V and 1 base at J, with 14 bases between the two ends. CDR3 protein: CASSLLQEIQETQYF. The CDR3 DNA reads as TGTGCCAGCAGCCTACTACAGGAAATCCAAGAGACCCAGTACTTC.

The CDR3 DNA reads as TGTGCCAGTAGTACTACTTGGAACACTGAAGCTTTCTTT. Translating it yields CASSTTWNTEAFF. The V and J genes are TRBV19 and TRBJ1-1; D remains ambiguous. The CDR3 runs 13 residues. Deletions cut 4 bases from V and 1 base from J, with 7 bases between. CDR1 and CDR2 from the germline V gene are LNHDA and SQIVND (reference sequence). The whole variable domain, remainder taken from reference TRBV19 and TRBJ1-1, is DGGITQSPKYLFRKEGQNVTLSCEQNLNHDAMYWYRQDPGQGLRLIYYSQIVNDFQKGDIAEGYSVSREKKESFPLTVTSAQKNPTAFYLCASSTTWNTEAFFGQGTRLTVV.

The count of this clone is one. The chain couples TRBV7-2 to TRBJ2-1; TRBD1 agrees at 8 bases. CDR1 and CDR2 (germline): SGHTA, FQGNSA. The CDR3 is 16 residues long. Trimming took 5 bases from V and 1 from J; bases not matched to a gene: 7. Here the CDR3 reads CASSLSGGLSYNEQFF. CDR3 nucleotide sequence: TGTGCCAGCAGCCTTTCAGGGGGCCTTTCCTACAATGAGCAGTTCTTC.

The chain combines TRBV5-5 with TRBJ1-1; TRBD1 aligns across 10 bases. V lost 3 bases to trimming and J lost 7 bases; unmatched junction nucleotides: 6. This CDR3 is 14 amino acids long. Germline CDR1 reads SGHKS; CDR2 reads YYEKEE (reference sequence). Here the CDR3 DNA reads TGTGCCAGCAGCTCCGGGACAGGGGAAGATGAAGCTTTCTTT. The encoded protein is CASSSGTGEDEAFF.

The chain is built from TRBV28 and TRBJ2-1; TRBD1 agrees at 8 bases. With 5 bases clipped from V and 6 bases from J, the junction kept 6 bases outside the gene matches. Germline CDR1 and CDR2: MDHEN and SYDVKM. The CDR3 has 14 amino acids. As DNA, the CDR3 is TGTGCCAGCAGTCAACAGGGGGTGAGCAATGAGCAGTTCTTC. Residues: CASSQQGVSNEQFF. Full variable domain (rest looked up from reference TRBV28 and TRBJ2-1): DVKVTQSSRYLVKRTGEKVFLECVQDMDHENMFWYRQDPGLGLRLIYFSYDVKMKEKGDIPEGYSVSREKKERFSLILESASTNQTSMYLCASSQQGVSNEQFFGPGTRLTVL.

The V and J genes are TRBV30 and TRBJ1-4; D is ambiguous. Trimming cost V 0 bases and J 4 bases, with 15 bases left between them. This CDR3 spans 16 amino acids. CDR1 is GTSNPN and CDR2 is SVGIG in the germline V gene (reference sequence). The CDR3 coding sequence is TGTGCCTGGAGTGTAGACCCGACCCCGCTTAATGAAAAACTGTTTTTT. Its translation is CAWSVDPTPLNEKLFF.

The genes are TRBV28 and TRBJ2-5; the D gene could be TRBD1 or TRBD2 (5 bases each). The CDR3 is made up of 12 amino acids. Germline V gene lookup returns CDR1 MDHEN and CDR2 SYDVKM. The V end was cut by 4 bases, the J end by 5 bases, with 8 bases between. The CDR3 DNA is TGTGCCAGCAGTTCTTGGGGGGAGACCCAGTACTTC. Its protein is CASSSWGETQYF.

The CDR3 coding sequence is TGTGCCAGTAGTTACCAGGACAGCTACAATGAGCAGTTCTTC. It codes for CASSYQDSYNEQFF. The chain combines TRBV19 with TRBJ2-1, with TRBD1 as a possible D gene (6 bases). The ends were cut back, 5 bases at V and 3 bases at J, with 11 bases in the middle. The CDR3 consists of 14 residues. The germline V gene has CDR1 LNHDA and CDR2 SQIVND (reference sequence).

The chain recombines TRBV11-2 with TRBJ2-3; D is undetermined. The CDR3 has 14 amino acids. CDR1 is SGHAT and CDR2 is FQNNGV in the germline V gene. V dropped 2 bases and J dropped 2 bases, with 8 bases sitting between them. CDR3 DNA sequence: TGTGCCAGCAGCTTAAGGGCCTACACAGATACGCAGTATTTT. Amino acid sequence: CASSLRAYTDTQYF.

J is TRBJ1-3 and V is TRBV28; 7 nucleotides match TRBD1. The CDR3 is 15 amino acids. Germline V gene sequence: CDR1 MDHEN, CDR2 SYDVKM. After removal of 6 bases from V and 2 bases from J, the junction contained 7 bases not matched to a gene. Here the CDR3 DNA reads TGTGCCAGCAGCCATATTCAGGGGGCTGGAAACACCATATATTTT. This gives the protein CASSHIQGAGNTIYF.

V is TRBV5-4 and J is TRBJ2-7; 7 nucleotides line up with TRBD2. The CDR3 contains 13 residues. Unmatched junction bases numbered 8, after V lost 4 bases and J lost 7 bases. Germline V lookup: CDR1 SGHNT, CDR2 YYREEE (reference sequence). The CDR3 DNA follows: TGTGCCAGCAGCCCTCGACTAGCCGGGGAGCAGTACTTC. Its protein is CASSPRLAGEQYF.

This CDR3 is CASSIQGSDEQYF. The CDR3 DNA sequence: TGTGCCAGTAGTATACAGGGGTCAGACGAGCAGTACTTC. The chain recombines TRBV19 with TRBJ2-7; tentative D call: TRBD1 (6 bases). Germline-derived CDR1 and CDR2 are LNHDA and SQIVND (reference sequence). Deletions cut 2 bases from V and 5 bases from J, with 10 bases between. There are 13 residues in the CDR3. Drawing the rest from reference TRBV19 and TRBJ2-7, the complete variable domain is DGGITQSPKYLFRKEGQNVTLSCEQNLNHDAMYWYRQDPGQGLRLIYYSQIVNDFQKGDIAEGYSVSREKKESFPLTVTSAQKNPTAFYLCASSIQGSDEQYFGPGTRLTVT.

The chain uses TRBV27 and TRBJ1-4, with D perhaps TRBD1 (5 bases). Trimming removed 6 bases at V and 7 bases at J, with 18 bases between. This CDR3 is 15 amino acids long. Germline V lookup: CDR1 MNHEY, CDR2 SMNVEV (reference sequence). The CDR3 is CASSRGDGSAEKLFF. CDR3 sequence (DNA): TGTGCCAGCAGCCGGGGGGATGGGTCTGCTGAAAAACTGTTTTTT.

The chain uses TRBV6-6 and TRBJ2-7, with D unresolved. CDR1 is MNHNY and CDR2 is SVGAGI in the germline V gene (reference sequence). The V end was cut by 6 bases, the J end by 3 bases, with 12 bases between. The CDR3 is made up of 13 amino acids. CDR3 region: CASSLTVHYEQYF. The CDR3 nucleotides are TGTGCCAGCAGCCTGACCGTCCACTACGAGCAGTACTTC.

The rearrangement links TRBV29-1 to TRBJ2-1; 12 nucleotides match TRBD1. Trimming cost V 4 bases and J 9 bases; bases outside gene matches: 7. The V gene's germline CDR1 is SQVTM and CDR2 ANQGSEA. This CDR3 has 14 residues. This CDR3 reads CSVVSGQGAGEQFF. CDR3 DNA: TGCAGCGTTGTTTCGGGACAGGGGGCAGGTGAGCAGTTCTTC.

The chain couples TRBV11-1 to TRBJ2-1, with 7 bases identical to TRBD1. V gave up 5 bases and J gave up 0 bases; unmatched junction bases: 1. The CDR3 extends over 14 amino acids. Germline V lookup: CDR1 SGHAT, CDR2 FQDESV (reference sequence). The CDR3 protein is CASSGTDSYNEQFF. The CDR3 DNA is TGTGCCAGCAGCGGGACAGACTCCTACAATGAGCAGTTCTTC.

The rearrangement links TRBV7-9 to TRBJ1-5; TRBD1 matches 8 bases. This CDR3 has 15 residues. The V gene's germline CDR1 is SEHNR and CDR2 FQNEAQ (reference sequence). The J segment lost 3 bases and the V segment lost 3 bases, leaving 4 bases of the junction unmatched. The DNA for the CDR3 is TGTGCCAGCAGCTTTGGACAGGGACTCAATCAGCCCCAGCATTTT. Encoded protein: CASSFGQGLNQPQHF.

The V call is TRBV28, the J call TRBJ2-2; TRBD2 is a possible D gene (6 bases). Germline lookup yields CDR1 MDHEN and CDR2 SYDVKM. V dropped 11 bases and J dropped 6 bases, with 28 bases sitting between them. This CDR3 spans 17 amino acids. CDR3 nucleotides: TGTGCCGGAGGAACTGGGGGAACTAGCATTACGGCCGGGGAGCTGTTTTTT. The encoded protein is CAGGTGGTSITAGELFF. Combining the CDR3 with reference TRBV28 and TRBJ2-2 gives the whole variable domain DVKVTQSSRYLVKRTGEKVFLECVQDMDHENMFWYRQDPGLGLRLIYFSYDVKMKEKGDIPEGYSVSREKKERFSLILESASTNQTSMYLCAGGTGGTSITAGELFFGEGSRLTVL.

This CDR3 is CASSYDYEGQTYEQYF. Written as DNA, the CDR3 is TGTGCCAGCAGTTACGACTACGAAGGGCAGACCTACGAGCAGTACTTC. The chain recombines TRBV6-6 with TRBJ2-7; a weak D match, TRBD2 (5 bases). V was pared by 2 bases and J by 2 bases, with 16 bases between. This CDR3 is 16 amino acids long. CDR1 is MNHNY, CDR2 SVGAGI, per germline (reference sequence).